A single sample is the source of the 30 T cell receptor beta chains below, sequenced in a study of cytomegalovirus exposure and HLA in healthy donors. Researchers ran the PCR with 60 Vbeta and 13 Jbeta primers. Using immunoSEQ multiplex PCR, the repertoire was profiled, and TCRdb retains in-frame clones only, with some absent. Among some 120,000 clones, around four fifths were seen once, and the ten largest hold approximately 2.1%. Sequences were obtained from PBMCs. The receptor set was obtained from a woman aged 40-49 years in good health and CMV-seropositive.

Concerning this clone: No conserved phenylalanine or tryptophan ends this CDR3, so it is likely a read error. The DNA is omitted, as the CDR3 cannot be located on it reliably, and the CDR3 follows TCRdb's listing. The chain employs TRBV6-4 and TRBJ1-4. The CDR3 has 8 residues if both end residues are counted. Per germline, CDR1 MRHNA and CDR2 SNTAGT. This chain's CDR3 is CASRMEGS.

CDR3 protein: CASSSTGPSYEQYF. The CDR3 DNA sequence: TGTGCCAGTAGTAGTACAGGTCCCTCCTACGAGCAGTACTTC. The chain carries TRBV19 and TRBJ2-7; D perhaps matches TRBD1 (5 bases). The CDR3 covers 14 residues. CDR1 and CDR2 from the germline V gene are LNHDA and SQIVND (reference sequence). The V end lost 4 bases, the J end lost 0 bases, and 10 bases lay between the germline ends.

V is TRBV5-1 and J is TRBJ1-4, with 8 bases identical to TRBD1. CDR1 SGHRS and CDR2 YFSETQ come from the germline V gene. This CDR3 has 14 residues. Unmatched junction bases numbered 0, after V lost 4 bases and J lost 1 base. The CDR3 coding sequence is TGCGCCAGCAGCGGACAGGGAACTAATGAAAAACTGTTTTTT. Translated, it gives CASSGQGTNEKLFF.

CDR3 in amino acids: CASSPAGQGPDTQYF. The CDR3 DNA reads TGTGCCAGCAGCCCCGCGGGACAGGGCCCAGATACGCAGTATTTT. The chain couples TRBV7-6 to TRBJ2-3; 9 bases fit TRBD1. The V gene end was trimmed by 5 bases and the J gene end by 4 bases; junction bases not matched to a gene: 7. In germline, CDR1 is SGHVS, CDR2 FNYEAQ. CDR3 length equals 15 residues.

The gene calls are TRBV20-1 and TRBJ1-2; D possibly corresponds to TRBD1 (5 bases). Germline lookup yields CDR1 DFQATT and CDR2 SNEGSKA (reference sequence). The CDR3 contains 11 residues. Trimming shortened V by 6 bases and J by 4 bases, and 9 bases separated the two germline ends. CDR3 DNA: TGCAGTGCCACAGGTACCTATGGCTACACCTTC. Its translation: CSATGTYGYTF.

The rearrangement joins TRBV5-1 to TRBJ2-5; D gene uncertain. Germline values: CDR1 SGHRS, CDR2 YFSETQ. V was cut by 7 bases and J by 2 bases, with 9 bases left in between. This CDR3 comprises 12 residues. The DNA for the CDR3 is TGCGCCAGCCGACTCGTGCAAGAGACCCAGTACTTC. Protein: CASRLVQETQYF. Based on the CDR3 plus reference TRBV5-1 and TRBJ2-5, the full variable domain is KAGVTQTPRYLIKTRGQQVTLSCSPISGHRSVSWYQQTPGQGLQFLFEYFSETQRNKGNFPGRFSGRQFSNSRSEMNVSTLELGDSALYLCASRLVQETQYFGPGTRLLVL.

CDR3 in DNA: TGTGCCAGCAGCCCCGCGGGGGGCCCTAGCACAGATACGCAGTATTTT. Translating gives CASSPAGGPSTDTQYF. The rearrangement uses TRBV7-6 and TRBJ2-3; TRBD2 aligns across 8 bases. Germline V lookup: CDR1 SGHVS, CDR2 FNYEAQ. V dropped 5 bases and J dropped 0; count of bases not matched to a gene: 7. The length of the CDR3 is 16 residues.

The V call is TRBV18, the J call TRBJ1-5; possibly TRBD1 for D (6 bases). Trimming left V 0 bases short and J 6 bases short, with 18 bases between. The CDR3 contains 17 residues. Germline loops: CDR1 KGHSH, CDR2 LQKENI. Here the CDR3 DNA reads TGTGCCAGCTCACCACCGGCAGGGAGGGGACAAGCTCAGCCCCAGCATTTT. Protein product: CASSPPAGRGQAQPQHF.

The CDR3 region is CASSVDYGRGSYEQYF. The CDR3 DNA reads TGTGCCAGCAGTGTGGATTACGGGCGAGGGTCCTACGAGCAGTACTTC. This chain links TRBV28 with TRBJ2-7; perhaps TRBD2 as D (5 bases). CDR3 length: 16 residues. Germline V gene sequence: CDR1 MDHEN, CDR2 SYDVKM. Trimming stripped 5 bases from V and 1 base from J, with 18 bases between.

The chain combines TRBV10-3 with TRBJ2-3; weak D call: TRBD1 (5 bases). Between the trimmed V and J ends, which lost 7 bases and 0 bases, there was a span of 14 bases. This CDR3 has 15 amino acids. CDR1 ENHRY and CDR2 SYGVKD come from the germline V gene. For the CDR3, the DNA is TGTGCCATCACCAGTGAAGGGGCTAGCACAGATACGCAGTATTTT. Amino acids: CAITSEGASTDTQYF.

This clone has a handful of counts. The genes are TRBV28 and TRBJ1-4; D unresolved. Germline assignment: CDR1 MDHEN and CDR2 SYDVKM. Trimming removed 2 bases at V and 0 bases at J, with 7 bases between. CDR3 length equals 15 residues. The CDR3 nucleotides are TGTGCCAGCAGTTTAAGCGGTGCAACTAATGAAAAACTGTTTTTT. Its translation: CASSLSGATNEKLFF.

The V gene is TRBV11-2, the J gene TRBJ1-3; D is ambiguous. V lost 7 bases, J lost 0 bases, and 19 bases lay in between. The CDR3 extends over 17 amino acids. The germline gives CDR1 SGHAT, CDR2 FQNNGV. The CDR3 bases are TGTGCCAGCACCTTTAGCGTAGGGCAGAGCTCTGGAAACACCATATATTTT. Its translation: CASTFSVGQSSGNTIYF. The full variable domain, completed using reference TRBV11-2 and TRBJ1-3, is EAGVAQSPRYKIIEKRQSVAFWCNPISGHATLYWYQQILGQGPKLLIQFQNNGVVDDSQLPKDRFSAERLKGVDSTLKIQPAKLEDSAVYLCASTFSVGQSSGNTIYFGEGSWLTVV.

The CDR3 DNA is TGTGCCAGCAGCTTAGCGGAACAGGGAGCCATCCTGTTAGCCAAAAACATTCAGTACTTC. Amino acid sequence: CASSLAEQGAILLAKNIQYF. V and J are TRBV7-2 and TRBJ2-4, with D perhaps matching TRBD1 (6 bases). In germline, CDR1 is SGHTA, CDR2 FQGNSA. V lost 0 bases and J 0 bases, leaving 21 bases between the germline ends. The CDR3 has 20 amino acids.

The chain has TRBV14 and TRBJ2-2, with 9 nucleotides matching TRBD2. This CDR3 comprises 17 residues. V shed 3 bases and J 7 bases; nucleotides not matched to a gene: 12. Germline CDR1 and CDR2: SGHDN and FVKESK. The DNA of the CDR3 is TGTGCCAGCAGCCACCAAGTACGGACTAGCGTTAACGGGGAGCTGTTTTTT. It specifies CASSHQVRTSVNGELFF.

The chain joins TRBV5-3 to TRBJ1-1, with D possibly being TRBD1 (5 bases). TRBV5-3 is marked as an open reading frame, function uncertain. Between the trimmed V and J ends, which lost 4 bases and 4 bases, there was a span of 14 bases. The CDR3 loop spans 14 amino acids. The CDR3 DNA sequence: TGTGCCAGAAGCCCGGTGTCTCAGGGCACTGAAGCTTTCTTT. It encodes CARSPVSQGTEAFF.

V gene TRBV6-5 combines with J gene TRBJ2-3, with TRBD2 identical over 9 bases. The CDR3 has 16 residues. After removal of 4 bases from V and 2 bases from J, the junction contained 7 bases not matched to a gene. CDR1 and CDR2 from the germline V gene are MNHEY and SVGAGI. The chain's CDR3 is CASSLSAGGNTDTQYF. The CDR3 region has the DNA TGTGCCAGCAGTTTGTCGGCGGGGGGGAACACAGATACGCAGTATTTT.

The chain employs TRBV30 and TRBJ2-1; 9 bases match TRBD2. V lost 3 bases, J lost 7 bases, and 10 bases stayed unmatched. Germline V gene sequence: CDR1 GTSNPN, CDR2 SVGIG (reference sequence). The CDR3 consists of 15 residues. This CDR3 is CAWSRISGSRNEQFF. CDR3 sequence (DNA): TGTGCCTGGAGCCGGATTAGCGGGAGTCGAAATGAGCAGTTCTTC.

The chain uses TRBV28 and TRBJ1-6, with a weak D call TRBD1 (5 bases). Trimming removed 8 bases at V and 7 bases at J, with 15 bases between. Germline lookup yields CDR1 MDHEN and CDR2 SYDVKM. The CDR3 is made up of 14 amino acids. The CDR3 bases are TGTGCCAGCCTCCAGGGATCTGTCAATTCACCCCTCCACTTT. It translates to CASLQGSVNSPLHF.

CDR3 sequence reads: CAWRGTSGSRQFF. DNA for the CDR3: TGTGCCTGGAGGGGGACTAGCGGGAGTCGGCAGTTCTTC. The genes are TRBV30 and TRBJ2-1; TRBD2 aligns across 14 bases. The CDR3 has 13 amino acids. Germline trimming cut 3 bases from V and 12 bases from J; bases unmatched to any gene: 4. Germline assignment: CDR1 GTSNPN and CDR2 SVGIG (reference sequence).

J is TRBJ2-7 and V is TRBV28; 7 positions agree with TRBD2. Germline V gene lookup returns CDR1 MDHEN and CDR2 SYDVKM. The CDR3 runs to 15 residues. Trimming removed 4 bases from V and 0 bases from J; junction bases left unmatched: 6. This chain's CDR3 is CASSSHSGNSYEQYF. CDR3 bases: TGTGCCAGCAGTTCGCACAGCGGGAACTCCTACGAGCAGTACTTC.

This clone occurred a few times. The chain is built from TRBV15 and TRBJ2-7; 13 positions agree with TRBD2. This CDR3 has 17 amino acids. CDR1 is LNHNV, CDR2 YYDKDF, per germline (reference sequence). J lost 5 bases, V lost 0 bases, and 7 bases had no gene match. The CDR3 sequence: CATSRETGLAGDNEQYF. As DNA, the CDR3 is TGTGCCACCAGCAGAGAAACTGGACTAGCGGGAGACAACGAGCAGTACTTC.

The CDR3 spells CASSLGGAAYEQYF. CDR3 in DNA: TGTGCCAGCAGCTTAGGCGGGGCCGCCTACGAGCAGTACTTC. The genes are TRBV7-9 and TRBJ2-7, with D maybe TRBD2 (6 bases). CDR1 and CDR2 (germline): SEHNR, FQNEAQ (reference sequence). Trimming took off 1 base at V and 2 bases at J, with 9 bases between the two ends. This CDR3 has 14 residues.

This rearrangement joins TRBV19 to TRBJ1-5, with D possibly being TRBD1 (6 bases). The V end was cut by 5 bases, the J end by 2 bases, with 13 bases between. CDR1 is LNHDA and CDR2 is SQIVND in the germline V gene (reference sequence). This CDR3 is 15 amino acids long. The CDR3 coding sequence is TGTGCCAGTAGTGCCCGGGACATTGGCAATCAGCCCCAGCATTTT. This encodes CASSARDIGNQPQHF.

Note on this clone: The sample contains more than one DNA sequence encoding this CDR3. The J gene is TRBJ2-7, the V gene TRBV2; tentative D call: TRBD1 (6 bases). Germline-derived CDR1 and CDR2 are SNHLY and FYNNEI. The V and J ends lost 7 bases and 5 bases respectively, with 12 bases between them. The CDR3 is made up of 12 amino acids. CDR3 nucleotides: TGTGCCAGCAACTACAGGGTAGACGAGCAGTACTTC. Amino acid sequence: CASNYRVDEQYF. The full variable domain, its missing parts supplied by reference TRBV2 and TRBJ2-7, is EPEVTQTPSHQVTQMGQEVILRCVPISNHLYFYWYRQILGQKVEFLVSFYNNEISEKSEIFDDQFSVERPDGSNFTLKIRSTKLEDSAMYFCASNYRVDEQYFGPGTRLTVT.

This clone has a handful of counts. The chain combines TRBV28 with TRBJ1-5; D not certain. The CDR3 has 15 residues. CDR1 and CDR2 from the germline V gene are MDHEN and SYDVKM. V was trimmed by 7 bases and J by 5 bases, leaving 18 bases between them. CDR3 DNA: TGTGCCAGCAACTTAAATGACATCCCAGATCAGCCCCAGCATTTT. Amino acids: CASNLNDIPDQPQHF. Complete variable domain (other parts from reference TRBV28 and TRBJ1-5): DVKVTQSSRYLVKRTGEKVFLECVQDMDHENMFWYRQDPGLGLRLIYFSYDVKMKEKGDIPEGYSVSREKKERFSLILESASTNQTSMYLCASNLNDIPDQPQHFGDGTRLSIL.

This chain uses TRBV5-4 with TRBJ2-1, with D perhaps TRBD2 (6 bases). V gave up 2 bases and J gave up 4 bases, with 10 bases separating them. The CDR3 is 14 residues long. CDR1 and CDR2 (germline): SGHNT, YYREEE (reference sequence). CDR3 sequence reads: CASSFGGAYNEQFF. In DNA, the CDR3 is TGTGCCAGCAGCTTCGGCGGGGCGTACAATGAGCAGTTCTTC. Combining the CDR3 with reference TRBV5-4 and TRBJ2-1 gives the whole variable domain ETGVTQSPTHLIKTRGQQVTLRCSSQSGHNTVSWYQQALGQGPQFIFQYYREEENGRGNFPPRFSGLQFPNYSSELNVNALELDDSALYLCASSFGGAYNEQFFGPGTRLTVL.

This clone was found a few times. CDR3 sequence: CASSADPGQGYNEQFF. The CDR3 DNA sequence: TGTGCCAGCAGCGCGGATCCGGGACAGGGGTACAATGAGCAGTTCTTC. The chain joins TRBV2 to TRBJ2-1; 10 bases line up with TRBD1. Germline CDR1 is SNHLY and CDR2 is FYNNEI. The CDR3 runs to 16 residues. After removal of 6 bases from V and 4 bases from J, the junction contained 9 bases not matched to a gene.

This clone has only a few counts. V usage is TRBV2 and J usage is TRBJ2-5; 9 positions agree with TRBD2. Unmatched junction bases numbered 10, after V lost 4 bases and J lost 7 bases. The CDR3 totals 15 residues. Looked up from germline, CDR1 is SNHLY and CDR2 is FYNNEI. DNA for the CDR3: TGTGCCAGCAGTGTGGGGCGGGAGGGCAGAGTGACCCAGTACTTC. Its translation is CASSVGREGRVTQYF.

This chain joins TRBV2 and TRBJ1-1; a weak D match, TRBD1 (6 bases). Per the germline V gene, CDR1 is SNHLY and CDR2 is FYNNEI. Deletions cut 1 base from V and 10 bases from J, with 22 bases between. The CDR3 is made up of 16 amino acids. The CDR3 protein is CASSEGLVGAGGIAFF. CDR3 in DNA: TGTGCCAGCAGTGAAGGGTTGGTGGGGGCTGGAGGTATAGCTTTCTTT. The whole variable domain, remainder taken from reference TRBV2 and TRBJ1-1, is EPEVTQTPSHQVTQMGQEVILRCVPISNHLYFYWYRQILGQKVEFLVSFYNNEISEKSEIFDDQFSVERPDGSNFTLKIRSTKLEDSAMYFCASSEGLVGAGGIAFFGQGTRLTVV.

The chain links TRBV29-1 to TRBJ1-1; possible D gene TRBD1, 5 bases. The germline gives CDR1 SQVTM, CDR2 ANQGSEA. This CDR3 is built from 12 residues. V was cut by 4 bases and J by 7 bases, with 13 bases left in between. As DNA, the CDR3 is TGCAGCGTTGTGGCCAGGGATGGTGAAGCTTTCTTT. It encodes CSVVARDGEAFF.